This T cell receptor (beta chain) is from a study of early stage breast cancer tumors. Study details: Invasive lobular carcinomas made up four of 12 ER+/PR+/HER2- tumors.

The V gene's germline CDR1 is LNHDA and CDR2 SQIVND (reference sequence). V shed 5 bases and J shed 4 bases, with 11 bases lying between them. This CDR3 region has 13 residues. Each sample had two DNA replicates, 0.5 ug blood or around 1.4 ug tissue. Assay: immunoSEQ multiplex PCR; the TCRdb copy retains only in-frame clones and omits some. The table records 70,000 or so clones, 75% to 90% of them present only once. The sequenced material came from blood. The chain carries TRBV19 and TRBJ1-1; D is unresolved. The receptor's source is a person in their 40s with breast cancer. CDR3 coding DNA: TGTGCCAGTAGTGCCTCGCAGGCCACTGAAGCTTTCTTT. Protein sequence: CASSASQATEAFF.